A selection of T cell receptor beta chains follows, all from one sample in a study of blood T cells in healthy people across ages. TCRdb redid the calling of the 5' RACE reads with MiXCR, one entry per CDR3 protein. The table has around 970,000 distinct CDR3 sequences, roughly half seen once. The sample taken for sequencing was blood. The receptors were sampled from a woman in her fifties or sixties in good health. The CDR3 runs from the conserved cysteine through the conserved F or W. D genes are given only for firm matches. Not all rows give a size; the values are once, few, many and, for expanded clones, a class.

j_call: TRBJ2-1
d_call: TRBD1
v_call: TRBV5-1
clone_size: once
cdr3_aa: CASSLARDSSYNEQFF
cdr3_nt: TGCGCCAGCAGCTTGGCTCGGGACAGCTCCTACAATGAGCAGTTCTTC

j_call: TRBJ2-1
d_call: TRBD1
v_call: TRBV28
clone_size: NA
cdr3_aa: CASRKRDRASTEQFF
cdr3_nt: TGTGCCAGCAGGAAGAGGGACAGGGCGTCCACTGAGCAGTTCTTC

j_call: TRBJ1-5
d_call: NA
v_call: TRBV20-1
clone_size: NA
cdr3_aa: CSARRSGNQPQHF
cdr3_nt: TGCAGTGCTAGACGGTCGGGAAATCAGCCCCAGCATTTT

j_call: TRBJ2-1
d_call: NA
v_call: TRBV14
clone_size: once
cdr3_aa: CASSHYGTATYNEQFF
cdr3_nt: TGTGCCAGCAGCCACTACGGGACCGCGACTTACAATGAGCAGTTCTTC

j_call: TRBJ2-5
d_call: NA
v_call: TRBV10-3
clone_size: few
cdr3_aa: CAISESSVETQYF
cdr3_nt: TGTGCCATCAGTGAGTCGAGCGTGGAGACCCAGTACTTC

j_call: TRBJ2-7
d_call: NA
v_call: TRBV6-2/TRBV6-3
clone_size: few
cdr3_aa: CASSYRGYYAQYF
cdr3_nt: TGTGCCAGCAGTTACCGAGGGTACTACGCGCAGTACTTC

j_call: TRBJ2-2
d_call: NA
v_call: TRBV20-1
clone_size: NA
cdr3_aa: CSARDLTKNTGELFF
cdr3_nt: TGCAGTGCTAGAGATTTAACAAAGAACACCGGGGAGCTGTTTTTT

j_call: TRBJ2-1
d_call: TRBD2
v_call: TRBV10-3
clone_size: NA
cdr3_aa: CAISESPSGRNEQFF
cdr3_nt: TGTGCCATCAGTGAGTCCCCTAGCGGGAGGAATGAGCAGTTCTTC

j_call: TRBJ2-7
d_call: NA
v_call: TRBV11-1
clone_size: NA
cdr3_aa: CASSLASGPTYEQYF
cdr3_nt: TGTGCCAGCAGCTTAGCTAGCGGCCCAACCTACGAGCAGTACTTC

j_call: TRBJ2-5
d_call: NA
v_call: TRBV5-1
clone_size: few
cdr3_aa: CASSVTSQETQYF
cdr3_nt: TGCGCCAGCAGCGTGACAAGCCAAGAGACCCAGTACTTC